This T cell receptor (beta chain) was found in a study of shared T cell receptors in the human thymus. Generated by immunoSEQ multiplex PCR, the TCRdb table keeps only in-frame clones and is missing some. The sample consists of some 700,000 clones, 80% to 90% of them appearing once. This CDR3 contains 17 residues. V was clipped by 4 bases and J by 0 bases; unmatched bases: 11. Germline CDR1 and CDR2: KGHSH and LQKENI. The sample was also linked to a second study, of human thymus T cells.

The TCR originated in a girl less than two years old with a congenital heart defect. Sample: thymocytes. V is TRBV18 and J is TRBJ2-7; 8 bases align to TRBD1. CDR3 coding DNA: TGTGCCAGCTCACTCCCCTATTCAGGGGGCCACTCCTACGAGCAGTACTTC. It yields the protein CASSLPYSGGHSYEQYF.